This T cell receptor (beta chain) derives from a study of immune cell composition in non-small cell lung cancer. This CDR3 spans 13 amino acids. V lost 5 bases, J lost 5 bases, and 10 bases lay in between. Germline V CDR1 and CDR2: ENHRY, SYGVKD. The table came from immunoSEQ multiplex PCR; TCRdb's copy has only in-frame clones and leaves some out. The top ten clones hold nearly 20% of a sample with 950 to 1,300 clones, approximately 80% of them seen once. Normal lung was taken at the farthest possible site, at least 3 cm from tumour. The sequenced material came from non-adjacent lung tissue. The receptor was derived from a human donor with non-small cell lung cancer. V gene TRBV10-3 combines with J gene TRBJ1-5; D ambiguous. CDR3: CAISTGLYQPQHF. The CDR3 DNA reads as TGTGCCATCAGTACGGGCCTATATCAGCCCCAGCATTTT.